This T cell receptor (beta chain) was sequenced in a study of Graves' ophthalmopathy and Graves' hyperthyroidism (dated by TCRdb to the late 2010s). Regarding the research as a whole: Peripheral blood was collected at initial diagnosis, prior to any treatment. In total, around 130 blood samples were TCR-sequenced: 43 ophthalmopathy, roughly 80 hyperthyroidism and about 17 hyperthyroidism-to-ophthalmopathy patients. TCR beta repertoire signatures were used to distinguish Graves' ophthalmopathy from Graves' hyperthyroidism and to predict progression to ophthalmopathy. In about 6 hyperthyroidism patients, T-cell repertoires of thyroid tissue and blood were compared. Following sample collection, hyperthyroidism patients were given methimazole at a starting dose of 30 mg daily, and ophthalmopathy patients were given high-dose intravenous methylprednisolone. For training and testing, the 80 to 100 patients in the discovery cohort were randomly divided in a 7:3 ratio. To explore V-J signatures distinguishing ophthalmopathy from hyperthyroidism, a discovery set of 100 patients (about 41 ophthalmopathy, 57 stable hyperthyroidism) was enrolled. For independent validation, a separate cohort was made up of 18 hyperthyroidism patients plus 17 patients who later progressed from hyperthyroidism to ophthalmopathy.

This clonotype was counted at least ten times. Its specific antigen is unknown. Qualities for individual bases were not recorded, and no much larger clone is one base off. Trimming removed 2 bases from V and 4 bases from J, leaving 12 bases between the germline ends. The germline V gene (reference sequence) specifies GTSNPN as CDR1 and SVGIG as CDR2. The CDR3 numbers 14 residues from cysteine through phenylalanine. Only CDR3 DNA is held: 42 bases, read in frame from base 1. TCR beta CDR3 regions were amplified from RNA transcripts for repertoire sequencing. HTBI primers and the Qiagen OneStep RT-PCR kit were used in a first-round RT-PCR, which was followed by a second-round multiplex PCR, size selection and purification. The libraries underwent paired-end sequencing with 100 bp reads on an Illumina HiSeq2000. The original pipeline was this. Reads were processed with SOAPnuke, discarding reads with adapters, uncalled bases, mean Phred below 15, or no exact constant-primer or identifier match. COPE v1.2.5 was used to merge high-quality paired reads. Unique nucleotide sequences were defined as clonotypes and aligned to IMGT TRB V, D and J references using MiTCR v1.1. The analysis was limited to V-J combinations with a frequency above 0.0001, which together covered approximately 99% of repertoires. For each V-J combination, a TCR clonal expansion and chaos score was defined as the ratio of F50 clonal expansion to chaos observed in the TCRdist matrix. Welch's t-statistics and random forest were used to reduce the features to about a dozen V-J combinations, which were then used as input to a naive Bayes classifier. Thyroid-blood repertoire similarity was quantified with the Morisita-Horn index. TCRdb applied fastp at Q25 and MiXCR to the public reads, then kept only in-frame beta chains. Rows matching on CDR3 protein sequence are summarized as one entry with the most common DNA and genes. TCRdb's processing, not the study's, gives the V and J calls here. The sample profile shows hundreds of thousands of distinct CDR3 sequences; roughly 21% of them were found once. In total, the top ten clones hold around 3% of the sample.

Stable hyperthyroidism was defined as no progression to ophthalmopathy within 18 months of follow-up. Hyperthyroidism patients were newly diagnosed, with disease duration under 2 months, and aged 18 to 65 years. Anyone with other autoimmune diseases, uncontrolled infections, pregnancy or lactation was excluded from the study. Clinical symptoms, serum thyroxine, TRAb, thyroid ultrasound and orbital computed tomography were used for diagnosis. PBMCs were isolated from about 10 ml of fresh peripheral blood by Ficoll-Paque density gradient centrifugation. Total RNA was extracted using Trizol reagent, and RNA quality was checked on an Agilent 2100 Bioanalyzer. Paper-wide results and their limitations: In cross-validation, the 13-signature model distinguished ophthalmopathy from stable hyperthyroidism with 87.88% sensitivity and around 81% specificity, while in the test set the corresponding values were about 79% and 69%. Most expanded thyroid clonotypes with frequency above 0.001 were also detected in blood, suggesting blood repertoires may reflect the thyroid immune response. In validation, the model predicted ophthalmopathy progression with about 71% sensitivity and 72.22% specificity; 12 predicted patients were CT-confirmed with GO in a median of approximately six months. Sample size was not statistically predetermined, and group allocation was not concealed from the investigators.

The TCR was taken from a woman aged 18-29 years with stable Graves' hyperthyroidism. Donor details come from another sample of the same person, matched by shared clones. The sequencing input was peripheral blood. The sequence joins TRBV30 to TRBJ1-3; possibly the D gene is TRBD1, per 6 matching bases. The CDR3 reads CAWSSSGAGNTIYF. Here is the DNA: TGTGCCTGGAGTTCGTCAGGGGCCGGAAACACCATATATTTT.